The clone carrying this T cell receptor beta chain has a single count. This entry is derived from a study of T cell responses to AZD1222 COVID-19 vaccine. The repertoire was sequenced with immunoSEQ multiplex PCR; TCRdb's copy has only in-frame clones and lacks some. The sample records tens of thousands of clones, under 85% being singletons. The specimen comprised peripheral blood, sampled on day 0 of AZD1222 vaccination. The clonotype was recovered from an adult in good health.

In DNA, the CDR3 is TGCAGTGCTAGAGGGGGGGGTACGCAGTATTTT. Protein sequence: CSARGGGTQYF. The chain is built from TRBV20-1 and TRBJ2-3; TRBD2 agrees at 7 bases. The CDR3 totals 11 residues. Trimming took 1 base from V and 8 from J; bases not matched to a gene: 0. Germline V gives CDR1 DFQATT, CDR2 SNEGSKA (reference sequence).